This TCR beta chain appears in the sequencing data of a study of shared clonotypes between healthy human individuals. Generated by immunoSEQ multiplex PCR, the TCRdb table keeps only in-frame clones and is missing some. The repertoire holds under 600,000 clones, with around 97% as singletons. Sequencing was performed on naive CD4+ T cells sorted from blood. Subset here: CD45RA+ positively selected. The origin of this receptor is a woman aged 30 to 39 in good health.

The CDR3, as DNA: TGTGCCAGCAGTTTTTCTAGCGGGCCCTACGAGCAGTACTTC. It yields the protein CASSFSSGPYEQYF. The J gene is TRBJ2-5, the V gene TRBV27; 8 bases map to TRBD2. The J call is doubtful: the DNA matches TRBJ2-7 better. Germline V CDR1 and CDR2: MNHEY, SMNVEV (reference sequence). The CDR3 runs 14 residues.